This T cell receptor (beta chain) derives from a study of beta chain features in type 1 diabetes. CDR3 length equals 14 residues. V was clipped by 6 bases and J by 5 bases; unmatched bases: 7. Germline CDR1 KGHSH, CDR2 LQKENI. As every portion of the isolated RNA was reverse transcribed, the sequencing read expressed TCRB transcripts. Generated by immunoSEQ multiplex PCR, the TCRdb table keeps only in-frame clones and is missing some. Here the sample spans 310,000 or so clones, 9.5% to 11% being singletons. The chain employs TRBV18 and TRBJ1-1, with 9 bases fitting TRBD1. Sequencing input: naive CD4+ T cells from blood. The sequence was obtained from a woman aged 25-40 years in good health. The DNA for the CDR3 is TGTGCCAGCTCCCCGGACAGGGGTTGGACTGAAGCTTTCTTT. It yields the protein CASSPDRGWTEAFF.